A selection of T cell receptor beta chains follows, all from one sample in a study of Ad26.COV2.S vaccination and SARS-CoV-2 variants. Sequencing used immunoSEQ multiplex PCR; TCRdb keeps in-frame clones, though not all of them. The table shows 240,000 or so clones, with roughly 90% occurring only once. The sample consisted of peripheral blood, taken in a trial of Ad26.COV2.S vaccine versus placebo. The receptors were gathered from a person aged 18-60 years who received the Ad26.COV2.S COVID-19 vaccine or a placebo. CDR3s include the opening cysteine and the closing phenylalanine or tryptophan. The order of the fields is clone size, V gene, D gene, J gene, CDR3 DNA, CDR3 protein. D genes are given only for firm matches. Expanded clones are given a class, and other clones once, few, many or no size at all.

few,TRBV6-2/TRBV6-3,.,TRBJ1-5,TGTGCCAGCAGTCGGATATTTAGCAATCAGCCCCAGCATTTT,CASSRIFSNQPQHF
.,TRBV19,TRBD1,TRBJ1-2,TGTGCCAGTAGTATAGATCGTCGACAGGGTGGCTACACCTTC,CASSIDRRQGGYTF
.,TRBV3-1/TRBV3-2,TRBD1,TRBJ2-7,TGTGCCAGCAGCCCCCCCTCCGGGACAGGGGGCTACGAGCAGTACTTC,CASSPPSGTGGYEQYF
.,TRBV19,TRBD1,TRBJ1-5,TGTGCCAGTAGTACCGTCGGCTTAAGGGACAGGGATTGGAATCAGCCCCAGCATTTT,CASSTVGLRDRDWNQPQHF
.,TRBV18,TRBD1,TRBJ1-3,TGTGCCAGCTCACCGAACAGGGGCTCGGACACCATATATTTT,CASSPNRGSDTIYF
.,TRBV25-1,.,TRBJ1-4,TGTGCCAGCAGTGATACAGTGCTAACCCCAAAACTGTTTTTT,CASSDTVLTPKLFF
few,TRBV4-1,TRBD1,TRBJ1-4,TGCGCCAGCAGCCAATACAGGACAGGGAATGAAAAACTGTTTTTT,CASSQYRTGNEKLFF
.,TRBV6-5,TRBD1,TRBJ2-5,TGTGCCAGCAGCCCGGGGACAGGGGGTGAAGAGACCCAGTACTTC,CASSPGTGGEETQYF
once,TRBV29-1,.,TRBJ2-7,TGCAGCGTTGAACTTCGTCAGAACGAGCAGTACTTC,CSVELRQNEQYF
.,TRBV27,.,TRBJ2-1,TGTGCCAGCGTGAGAGCAGCCCTTCCTAGCTCCTACAATGAGCAGTTCTTC,CASVRAALPSSYNEQFF
.,TRBV6-5,TRBD1,TRBJ2-7,TGTGCCAGCAGCCGGGACAGGGTTGTGGGGGAGCAGTACTTC,CASSRDRVVGEQYF
.,TRBV6-5,.,TRBJ2-2,TGTGCCAGCAGCCCCCGGGGGACCGGGGAGCTGTTTTTT,CASSPRGTGELFF
.,TRBV6-2/TRBV6-3,.,TRBJ1-4,TGTGCCAGCAGTCTACTCGCGGGAGATGAAAAACTGTTTTTT,CASSLLAGDEKLFF
.,TRBV5-1,TRBD1,TRBJ2-7,TGCGCCAGCAGCCCCGGACAGGGACGGTACGAGCAGTACTTC,CASSPGQGRYEQYF
.,TRBV6-2/TRBV6-3,.,TRBJ2-5,TGTGCCAGCAGTTCGGGGGCCTTCGGGACCCGGGGCCGGGAGACCCAGTACTTC,CASSSGAFGTRGRETQYF
.,TRBV10-3,TRBD2,TRBJ2-1,TGTGCCACGGGACTGAGCGGGACCTACAATGAGCAGTTCTTC,CATGLSGTYNEQFF
.,TRBV5-1,TRBD2,TRBJ2-2,TGCGCCAGCAGCTCGGGGACTAGCGGGGGAATTAACACCGGGGAGCTGTTTTTT,CASSSGTSGGINTGELFF
.,TRBV3-1/TRBV3-2,TRBD1,TRBJ1-5,TGTGCCAGCAGGCTAAGATCGTGTGGGACAGGGGTTGCCGGCAATCAGCCCCAGCATTTT,CASRLRSCGTGVAGNQPQHF
.,TRBV7-9,.,TRBJ2-4,TGTGAGACGTCCGATACTCTAGCCAAAAACATTCAGTACTTC,CETSDTLAKNIQYF
.,TRBV28,.,TRBJ1-5,TGTGCCAGCAGTCTCCTTGGGGAACAAAATCAGCCCCAGCATTTT,CASSLLGEQNQPQHF
.,TRBV29-1,.,TRBJ2-3,TGCACCACGGGGACAGATACGCAGTATTTT,CTTGTDTQYF
.,TRBV10-3,TRBD2,TRBJ2-7,TGTGCCATCAGTTTACTAGCGGGGGGACCCTACGAGCAGTACTTC,CAISLLAGGPYEQYF
.,TRBV28,TRBD1,TRBJ1-4,TGTGCCAGCAGTTTTTCCCAGGGGGCGGCGGAAAAACTGTTTTTT,CASSFSQGAAEKLFF
once,TRBV9,TRBD1,TRBJ1-2,TGTGCCAGCAGCCCCGGGACAGGGGTTTCGAGGGGCTACACCTTC,CASSPGTGVSRGYTF
.,TRBV12-5,TRBD1,TRBJ2-1,TGTGCTAGTGGTTCCTCTGCCGGGGACAGGGGGATGTACAATGAGCAGTTCTTC,CASGSSAGDRGMYNEQFF
many,TRBV25-1,TRBD1,TRBJ1-2,TGTGCCAGCAGTGATTGGAACAGGGGAAGCTATGGCTACACCTTC,CASSDWNRGSYGYTF
few,TRBV4-2,.,TRBJ1-5,TGTGCCAGCAGCCAAGGGGAGTTTGGGAGTCAGCCCCAGCATTTT,CASSQGEFGSQPQHF
.,TRBV5-1,.,TRBJ2-2,TGCGCCAGCAGCTTGGTTGGGCCCGGGGAGCTGTTTTTT,CASSLVGPGELFF
.,TRBV7-2,.,TRBJ2-7,TGTGCCAGCAGCTTTACCCGTCGAGAGCAGTACTTC,CASSFTRREQYF
many,TRBV29-1,TRBD1,TRBJ2-2,TGCAGCTTCGGGACAGGCACCGGGGAGCTGTTTTTT,CSFGTGTGELFF
.,TRBV3-1/TRBV3-2,TRBD2,TRBJ2-2,TGTGCCACCATGGGACTAGCTAGCGGGGAGCTGTTTTTT,CATMGLASGELFF
few,TRBV6-5,.,TRBJ2-7,TGTGCCAGCAGTTACGGGGTAGGGGAGCAGTACTTC,CASSYGVGEQYF
.,TRBV6-5,.,TRBJ1-1,TGTGCCAGCAGTTCCTCCTACCGACAGGCAGAAGCTTTCTTT,CASSSSYRQAEAFF
.,TRBV28,TRBD2,TRBJ2-3,TGTGCCAGCAGCCCCCGGGGGTCGGGAGGGATATTGGATACGCAGTATTTT,CASSPRGSGGILDTQYF
.,TRBV27,.,TRBJ1-1,TGTGCCAGCAGTTTAATGTCAGGGACACCAGAAGCTTTCTTT,CASSLMSGTPEAFF
.,TRBV18,TRBD1,TRBJ2-7,TGTGCCAGCTCACCCCGTCTGCCGGGACAGGGATTCGGGTCCTACGAGCAGTACTTC,CASSPRLPGQGFGSYEQYF
.,TRBV19,TRBD1,TRBJ1-2,TGTGCCAGTAGCGAATCCTGGACAGGGCATTATGGCTACACCTTC,CASSESWTGHYGYTF
.,TRBV11-2,.,TRBJ2-7,TGTGCCAGCAGCTTGAATGCCCCCCTCTACGGTGAGAAGTACGAGCAGTACTTC,CASSLNAPLYGEKYEQYF
.,TRBV19,.,TRBJ2-1,TGTGCCAGTAGGTGGGGGTTGGGGAATGAGCAGTTCTTC,CASRWGLGNEQFF
.,TRBV13,TRBD2,TRBJ2-7,TGTGCCAGCAGTAATTCGGGGGGGAGCTCCTACGAGCAGTACTTC,CASSNSGGSSYEQYF
.,TRBV28,.,TRBJ2-7,TGTGCCAGCAGTAAGCCGGGTCCTATAAACGAGCAGTACTTC,CASSKPGPINEQYF
.,TRBV10-3,.,TRBJ2-5,TGTGCCACCAGGGGACCGCTCCAAGAGACCCAGTACTTC,CATRGPLQETQYF
once,TRBV7-8,.,TRBJ2-7,TGTGCCAGCAGCCATGGTGGGGATTACGAGCAGTACTTC,CASSHGGDYEQYF
.,TRBV24-1,.,TRBJ1-2,TGTGCCACCAGTGATTCTGGCGGGGACTATGGCTACACCTTC,CATSDSGGDYGYTF
few,TRBV3-1/TRBV3-2,.,TRBJ2-1,TGTGCCAGCAGCCAAGATGGGTCAGCGGATAAAACCTACAATGAGCAGTTCTTC,CASSQDGSADKTYNEQFF
once,TRBV4-3,.,TRBJ1-5,TGCGCCAGCAGCCAAGATTTAGGGAATCAGCCCCAGCATTTT,CASSQDLGNQPQHF
many,TRBV25-1,TRBD1,TRBJ2-7,TGTGCCAGCAGTGTGACAGGGACCTACGAGCAGTACTTC,CASSVTGTYEQYF
.,TRBV5-4,.,TRBJ1-2,TGTGCCAGCAGCGCGCCGGGGTTGAGGGGAGAAGGCTACACCTTC,CASSAPGLRGEGYTF
.,TRBV6-6,TRBD1,TRBJ1-2,TGTGCCAGCAGGCACCGGGACAGGGGTGGCTATGGCTACACCTTC,CASRHRDRGGYGYTF
.,TRBV5-4,TRBD1,TRBJ1-2,TGTGCCAGCAGCTTGGCCGGGACAGGGGGCTTCTATGGCTACACCTTC,CASSLAGTGGFYGYTF
.,TRBV19,TRBD1,TRBJ1-5,TGTGCCAGTAGTAGGGACAGATACAATCAGCCCCAGCATTTT,CASSRDRYNQPQHF
.,TRBV4-3,.,TRBJ1-4,TGCGCCAGCAGCCAAGAGACCGAGACTGAGGATAATGAAAAACTGTTTTTT,CASSQETETEDNEKLFF
.,TRBV15,TRBD1,TRBJ2-2,TGTGCCACCAGCAGAGATTCACCGGGACAGGGGAAGGCCGGGGAGCTGTTTTTT,CATSRDSPGQGKAGELFF
few,TRBV7-9,TRBD1,TRBJ1-4,TGTGCCAGCAGTCATAGAACCGGGACAGGGGATGAAAAACTGTTTTTT,CASSHRTGTGDEKLFF
.,TRBV11-2,.,TRBJ2-2,TGTGCCAGCAGCCCCCGGTATCTAGCCGGGGAGCTGTTTTTT,CASSPRYLAGELFF
.,TRBV3-1/TRBV3-2,.,TRBJ2-7,TGTGCCAGCAGCCAAGACGGGGAGTTCTACGAGCAGTACTTC,CASSQDGEFYEQYF
many,TRBV30,TRBD1,TRBJ1-6,TGTGCCTGGAGCTCCCCACAGGGGGATAATTCACCCCTCCACTTT,CAWSSPQGDNSPLHF